Presented here are 18 T cell receptor beta chains from one specimen sequenced in a study of T-cell memory formation after mild COVID-19. One entry per CDR3 protein results from TCRdb running MiXCR on the 5' RACE reads. The table has fewer than 300,000 distinct CDR3 sequences, around 15% seen once. The sequenced material came from PBMCs or a T cell subset sorted from them (not recorded which). The receptors come from a man aged 18 to 35 who had mild COVID-19 (a few samples of this study predate the infection). Cell type and time point are not known.

The V and J genes are TRBV7-9 and TRBJ2-7; 7 bases are shared with TRBD2. The CDR3 spans 14 residues. Germline values: CDR1 SEHNR, CDR2 FQNEAQ (reference sequence). Unmatched junction bases numbered 6, after V lost 5 bases and J lost 2 bases. The CDR3 region is CASSTRDYPYEQYF. The CDR3 region has the DNA TGTGCCAGCAGCACCCGGGACTACCCCTACGAGCAGTACTTC.

This sequence joins TRBV12-3 or TRBV12-4 and TRBJ1-1; D call uncertain. Trimming left V 2 bases short and J 1 base short, with 11 bases between. The CDR3 length is 15 residues. Written as DNA, the CDR3 is TGTGCCAGCAGTTTATCTCTACGAAAGAACACTGAAGCTTTCTTT. It codes for CASSLSLRKNTEAFF.

This clonotype occurred once. This chain links TRBV9 with TRBJ2-2; D unclear. CDR1 and CDR2 (germline): SGDLS, YYNGEE. CDR3 length: 13 amino acids. V lost 1 base and J 5 bases, leaving 6 bases between the germline ends. In nucleotides, the CDR3 is TGTGCCAGCAGCGTACCGCCTACCGGGGAGCTGTTTTTT. It codes for CASSVPPTGELFF.

The sample holds many counts of this clonotype. The genes are TRBV5-1 and TRBJ2-4; D might be TRBD1 (7 bases). The CDR3 length is 15 residues. V dropped 4 bases and J dropped 2 bases, with 13 bases sitting between them. Germline V gives CDR1 SGHRS, CDR2 YFSETQ. DNA for the CDR3: TGCGCCAGCAGCCGGGGGACAGCACCCAAAAACATTCAGTACTTC. This encodes CASSRGTAPKNIQYF.

The chain carries TRBV6-2 or TRBV6-3 and TRBJ2-3; TRBD1 might be the D (6 bases). Germline-derived CDR1 and CDR2 are MNHEY and SVGEGT. The CDR3 extends over 13 amino acids. V was cut by 6 bases and J by 9 bases, with 16 bases left in between. The CDR3 reads CASRAGAEFTQYF. In DNA, the CDR3 is TGTGCCAGCAGGGCAGGGGCCGAGTTCACGCAGTATTTT.

V and J are TRBV7-2 and TRBJ2-1; TRBD1 agrees at 7 bases. The CDR3 contains 16 residues. The germline CDR1 and CDR2 sequences are SGHTA and FQGNSA. The V and J ends lost 2 bases and 7 bases, in that order; junction bases with no gene match: 11. The CDR3 coding sequence is TGTGCCAGCAGCTTAAGGGGCAGGGGGATGTGGAATGAGCAGTTCTTC. This encodes CASSLRGRGMWNEQFF.

The V call is TRBV5-6, the J call TRBJ1-1; 10 bases agree with TRBD1. This CDR3 has 16 residues. The trim removed 0 bases at V and 3 bases at J, leaving 5 bases unmatched. The V gene's germline CDR1 is SGHDT and CDR2 YYEEEE. The CDR3 sequence: CASSLERDRGYTEAFF. DNA of the CDR3: TGTGCCAGCAGCTTGGAACGGGACAGGGGCTACACTGAAGCTTTCTTT.

This clonotype was seen more than once but under ten times. This sequence joins TRBV11-2 and TRBJ2-7, with D possibly called TRBD1 or TRBD2 (6 bases each). V was pared by 4 bases and J by 3 bases, with 16 bases between. The CDR3 length is 15 residues. The germline gives CDR1 SGHAT, CDR2 FQNNGV. CDR3 nucleotide sequence: TGTGCCAGCAGCTCCGGGGGTTCAGGGGACTACGAGCAGTACGTC. Protein sequence: CASSSGGSGDYEQYV.

In this sample, this clonotype turned up a few times. The chain carries TRBV24-1 and TRBJ2-3; D ambiguous. The ends were cut back, 5 bases at V and 2 bases at J, with 7 bases in the middle. The germline gives CDR1 KGHDR, CDR2 SFDVKD. This CDR3 spans 13 amino acids. The CDR3 sequence is CATSGVHTDTQYF. CDR3 in DNA: TGTGCCACCAGTGGGGTACACACAGATACGCAGTATTTT.

The chain has TRBV4-2 and TRBJ1-4; 8 nucleotides align to TRBD1. The V gene end was trimmed by 2 bases and the J gene end by 6 bases; junction bases not matched to a gene: 2. CDR1 and CDR2 from the germline V gene are LGHNA and YNFKEQ. The CDR3 extends over 14 amino acids. CDR3 residues: CASSQQGADEKLFF. Here the CDR3 DNA reads TGTGCCAGCAGCCAACAGGGGGCGGATGAAAAACTGTTTTTT.

This clonotype was seen a handful of times. The chain links TRBV7-7 to TRBJ2-5; 8 bases map to TRBD1. The CDR3 length is 15 residues. Germline CDR1 and CDR2: SSHAT and FNYEAQ (reference sequence). Germline trimming cut 4 bases from V and 5 bases from J; bases unmatched to any gene: 9. The CDR3: CASSSQTGELETQYF. Here the CDR3 DNA reads TGTGCCAGCAGCTCCCAGACAGGGGAATTGGAGACCCAGTACTTC.

In this sample, this clonotype turned up a few times. J is TRBJ2-1 and V is TRBV11-2; TRBD2 matches at 11 bases. CDR1 is SGHAT, CDR2 FQNNGV, per germline. The ends lost 1 base at V and 7 bases at J; junction bases unmatched: 9. The CDR3 is 17 residues long. CDR3 nucleotide sequence: TGTGCCAGCAGCTTAGCTACTTCTAGCGGGGGGCGGAATGAGCAGTTCTTC. Its translation is CASSLATSSGGRNEQFF.

This clonotype was seen many times. The J gene is TRBJ2-5, the V gene TRBV24-1, with 7 bases that match TRBD2. CDR3 length: 15 residues. The V and J ends lost 1 base and 1 base, in that order; junction bases with no gene match: 2. The V gene's germline CDR1 is KGHDR and CDR2 SFDVKD. The CDR3 coding sequence is TGTGCCACCAGTGATTTCCGGGGGGTCCAAGAGACCCAGTACTTC. Translated: CATSDFRGVQETQYF.

The table lists this clonotype with a few counts. This chain connects TRBV6-5 to TRBJ2-5, with D possibly being TRBD2 (5 bases). This CDR3 region has 13 residues. V dropped 5 bases and J dropped 2 bases, with 9 bases sitting between them. Germline values: CDR1 MNHEY, CDR2 SVGAGI. CDR3 DNA: TGTGCCAGCAGTCCACTAGATCAAGAGACCCAGTACTTC. Translated, it gives CASSPLDQETQYF.

In its sample, this clonotype was seen many times. A junction end diverges from the germline sequence, so it may reflect a read error. The chain links TRBV7-9 to TRBJ2-7; D might be TRBD1 or TRBD2, each matching 5 bases. From germline, CDR1 is SEHNR and CDR2 FQNEAQ (reference sequence). The CDR3 length is 11 residues. CDR3 in amino acids: CASSLGDGYSF. The CDR3 DNA sequence: TGTGCCAGCAGCTTAGGGGACGGCTATTCTTTC.

This CDR3 is CASSPGPSAKNIQYF. In DNA, the CDR3 is TGTGCCAGCAGTCCCGGGCCATCAGCCAAAAACATTCAGTACTTC. V and J are TRBV27 and TRBJ2-4; no definite D call. Germline V gene lookup returns CDR1 MNHEY and CDR2 SMNVEV (reference sequence). The CDR3 is made up of 15 amino acids. Trimming stripped 5 bases from V and 0 bases from J, with 11 bases between.

The chain combines TRBV5-1 with TRBJ2-5, with D uncertain. The CDR3 sequence is 12 residues long. V was shortened by 4 bases and J by 5 bases, with 9 bases between the two germline ends. Looked up from germline, CDR1 is SGHRS and CDR2 is YFSETQ. CDR3 protein: CASSVARETQYF. DNA for the CDR3: TGCGCCAGCAGCGTCGCTAGGGAGACCCAGTACTTC.

The rearrangement joins TRBV18 to TRBJ1-1, with 9 nucleotides matching TRBD1. This CDR3 is 15 amino acids long. J gave up 11 bases and V 3 bases, and 13 bases lay outside the gene matches. Germline V gene sequence: CDR1 KGHSH, CDR2 LQKENI. The CDR3 sequence is CASSPPGQGFFGAFF. The CDR3 nucleotides are TGTGCCAGCTCACCCCCGGGACAGGGTTTTTTTGGGGCTTTCTTT.